A single sample is the source of the 28 T cell receptor beta chains below, sequenced in a study of cytomegalovirus exposure and HLA in healthy donors. The PCR was carried out with 60 Vbeta primers and 13 Jbeta primers. Libraries were prepared by immunoSEQ multiplex PCR; TCRdb keeps only in-frame clonotypes and omits some of them. The sample shows 95,000 to 110,000 clones, and approximately 3.5% sits with its ten largest clones. Sequencing was done on a sample of PBMCs. The receptors shown here come from a man in his forties in good health and CMV-seronegative.

V is TRBV6-6 and J is TRBJ1-4, with D possibly matching TRBD1 (5 bases). Germline CDR1 and CDR2: MNHNY and SVGAGI (reference sequence). V lost 2 bases and J 1 base, leaving 8 bases between the germline ends. The CDR3 has 15 amino acids. CDR3 loop: CASSYLQGTNEKLFF. CDR3 DNA: TGTGCCAGCAGTTACCTCCAGGGAACTAATGAAAAACTGTTTTTT.

The chain couples TRBV25-1 to TRBJ1-6; possibly TRBD1 for D (5 bases). The ends were cut back, 5 bases at V and 6 bases at J, with 11 bases in the middle. This CDR3 comprises 14 residues. Germline V gene sequence: CDR1 MGHDK, CDR2 SYGVNS. For the CDR3, the DNA is TGTGCCAGCAGTAAGACAGTACCTAATTCACCCCTCCACTTT. This sequence encodes CASSKTVPNSPLHF.

The chain employs TRBV7-2 and TRBJ1-2; 8 bases map to TRBD1. From germline, CDR1 is SGHTA and CDR2 FQGNSA. J was trimmed by 6 bases and V by 3 bases; bases with no gene match: 6. The CDR3 is made up of 14 amino acids. The CDR3: CASSFRQGRDGYTF. The CDR3 DNA reads as TGTGCCAGCAGCTTCAGACAGGGGAGAGATGGCTACACCTTC.

The chain combines TRBV10-3 with TRBJ1-2; D gene ambiguous. The CDR3 spans 14 residues. In germline, CDR1 is ENHRY, CDR2 SYGVKD. V was shortened by 2 bases and J by 3 bases, with 10 bases between the two germline ends. The CDR3 loop reads CAISEDTADYGYTF. The CDR3, as DNA: TGTGCCATCAGTGAGGACACAGCTGACTATGGCTACACCTTC.

The chain recombines TRBV5-1 with TRBJ2-2; D is possibly TRBD2 (6 bases). The CDR3 has 15 residues. CDR1 is SGHRS, CDR2 YFSETQ, per germline. Trimming removed 2 bases from V and 1 base from J, with 9 bases in between. This CDR3 is CASSFGGVNTGELFF. The DNA of the CDR3 is TGCGCCAGCAGCTTCGGGGGAGTGAACACCGGGGAGCTGTTTTTT. The variable domain in full, completed from reference TRBV5-1 and TRBJ2-2, reads KAGVTQTPRYLIKTRGQQVTLSCSPISGHRSVSWYQQTPGQGLQFLFEYFSETQRNKGNFPGRFSGRQFSNSRSEMNVSTLELGDSALYLCASSFGGVNTGELFFGEGSRLTVL.

The V gene is TRBV28, the J gene TRBJ1-6, with TRBD1 matching over 8 bases. Germline CDR1 reads MDHEN; CDR2 reads SYDVKM. The CDR3 runs 17 residues. The V and J ends lost 2 bases and 8 bases, in that order; junction bases with no gene match: 11. DNA of the CDR3: TGTGCCAGCAGTTTACCACAGGGGGTCGTGATCGATTCACCCCTCCACTTT. Protein: CASSLPQGVVIDSPLHF.

Points on this clone: This sample also contains other DNA sequences that code for the same CDR3. The rearrangement links TRBV11-2 to TRBJ2-2; a weak D match, TRBD2 (5 bases). Looked up from germline, CDR1 is SGHAT and CDR2 is FQNNGV. The V and J ends lost 4 bases and 1 base respectively, with 13 bases between them. This CDR3 is 16 amino acids long. The CDR3 here is CASSWVSGVNTGELFF. The CDR3 bases are TGTGCCAGCAGCTGGGTCTCCGGGGTGAACACCGGGGAGCTGTTTTTT.

V and J are TRBV5-1 and TRBJ2-7, with 11 bases matching TRBD1. The J segment lost 7 bases and the V segment lost 4 bases, leaving 10 bases of the junction unmatched. Germline CDR1 and CDR2: SGHRS and YFSETQ. The CDR3 spans 15 residues. The CDR3 coding sequence is TGCGCCAGCAGCCTCACCGGGACAGGGGGACGTGAGCAGTACTTC. It translates to CASSLTGTGGREQYF.

The CDR3: CASSAFSGTESYEQYF. CDR3 bases: TGTGCCAGCAGCGCCTTTTCCGGGACAGAGTCCTACGAGCAGTACTTC. The chain is built from TRBV11-2 and TRBJ2-7; 7 bases map to TRBD1. This CDR3 has 16 residues. The germline gives CDR1 SGHAT, CDR2 FQNNGV. With 5 bases clipped from V and 1 base from J, the junction kept 11 bases outside the gene matches.

The gene calls are TRBV7-8 and TRBJ1-3; TRBD1 aligns across 7 bases. Trimming removed 5 bases from V and 0 bases from J; junction bases left unmatched: 4. Germline loops: CDR1 SGHVS, CDR2 FQNEAQ. The CDR3 runs to 15 residues. The CDR3 DNA follows: TGTGCCAGCAGCCGCGACAGGGTCTCTGGAAACACCATATATTTT. Protein sequence: CASSRDRVSGNTIYF.

The chain couples TRBV28 to TRBJ2-3, with 10 bases aligning to TRBD2. The CDR3 has 16 amino acids. V trimming: 4 bases; J trimming: 2 bases; junction bases outside the gene matches: 6. Germline CDR1 is MDHEN and CDR2 is SYDVKM. CDR3 protein: CASSSVAGGLTDTQYF. CDR3 in DNA: TGTGCCAGCAGTTCAGTAGCGGGAGGCCTCACAGATACGCAGTATTTT.

As concerns this clone: Other DNA sequences from this sample encode an identical CDR3 as well. The CDR3 bases are TGCGCCAGCAGTGAGTCCAGGGGAAACACCATATATTTT. It codes for CASSESRGNTIYF. The genes are TRBV10-2 and TRBJ1-3, with no clear D. Trimming removed 0 bases at V and 4 bases at J, with 4 bases between. This CDR3 has 13 residues. Per the germline V gene, CDR1 is WSHSY and CDR2 is SAAADI.

The chain has TRBV28 and TRBJ1-4, with D perhaps TRBD1 (5 bases). The germline V and J ends were trimmed by 5 bases and 6 bases, with 10 bases remaining between them. The CDR3 has 13 residues. Germline CDR1 is MDHEN and CDR2 is SYDVKM. The CDR3 nucleotides read TGTGCCAGCAGTCTCCCGGGGGATGAAAAACTGTTTTTT. The encoded protein is CASSLPGDEKLFF.

The gene calls are TRBV9 and TRBJ2-2; perhaps TRBD2 as D (6 bases). Germline loops: CDR1 SGDLS, CDR2 YYNGEE. This CDR3 spans 15 amino acids. V gave up 7 bases and J gave up 0 bases, with 13 bases separating them. Here the CDR3 reads CASGLTSSNTGELFF. CDR3 coding DNA: TGTGCCAGCGGCCTGACTAGTTCGAACACCGGGGAGCTGTTTTTT.

V is TRBV5-4 and J is TRBJ2-7, with 11 bases lining up with TRBD2. The germline CDR1 and CDR2 sequences are SGHNT and YYREEE (reference sequence). After removal of 4 bases from V and 2 bases from J, the junction contained 8 bases not matched to a gene. CDR3 length: 16 residues. CDR3 in DNA: TGTGCCAGCAGCGATAATAGCGGGGGGGTCCCCTACGAGCAGTACTTC. Translated, it gives CASSDNSGGVPYEQYF.

This chain joins TRBV6-5 and TRBJ1-1; D perhaps matches TRBD1 (6 bases). V lost 6 bases and J lost 4, with 12 bases in between. The germline gives CDR1 MNHEY, CDR2 SVGAGI. The CDR3 runs to 13 residues. The chain's CDR3 is CASSPGGATEAFF. For the CDR3, the DNA is TGTGCCAGCAGCCCTGGGGGGGCCACTGAAGCTTTCTTT.

CDR3 loop: CASSPQRGNYNEQFF. CDR3 bases: TGTGCCAGCAGCCCCCAGCGGGGAAACTACAATGAGCAGTTCTTC. This rearrangement joins TRBV7-2 to TRBJ2-1, with 7 nucleotides matching TRBD2. Looked up from germline, CDR1 is SGHTA and CDR2 is FQGNSA. J was trimmed by 3 bases and V by 5 bases; bases with no gene match: 7. CDR3 size: 15 residues.

CDR3: CASSYGGEAYEQYF. CDR3 DNA sequence: TGTGCCAGCAGTTACGGAGGCGAGGCCTACGAGCAGTACTTC. The rearrangement uses TRBV6-5 and TRBJ2-7; tentatively, D is TRBD2 (5 bases). V shed 2 bases and J shed 2 bases, with 10 bases lying between them. The CDR3 sequence is 14 residues long. Germline V lookup: CDR1 MNHEY, CDR2 SVGAGI.

This chain connects TRBV7-2 to TRBJ2-1; 12 nucleotides agree with TRBD2. The CDR3 is made up of 16 amino acids. Germline V gene sequence: CDR1 SGHTA, CDR2 FQGNSA. V was pared by 5 bases and J by 7 bases, with 9 bases of the junction left unmatched. The CDR3 DNA reads TGTGCCAGCAGCCCTCCCGGACTAGCGGGATTGAATGAGCAGTTCTTC. Protein product: CASSPPGLAGLNEQFF.

The CDR3 DNA is TGTGCCAGCAGACGGGACAGAAACACCGGGGAGCTGTTTTTT. It translates to CASRRDRNTGELFF. The rearrangement links TRBV2 to TRBJ2-2, with 7 nucleotides matching TRBD1. The V gene end was trimmed by 6 bases and the J gene end by 2 bases; junction bases not matched to a gene: 3. The CDR3 extends over 14 amino acids. Germline lookup yields CDR1 SNHLY and CDR2 FYNNEI.

The chain employs TRBV9 and TRBJ2-7; the D gene is possibly TRBD1 (6 bases). The CDR3 spans 14 residues. V lost 0 bases to trimming and J lost 0 bases, with 7 bases between them. The V gene's germline CDR1 is SGDLS and CDR2 YYNGEE. The CDR3 sequence: CASSVDRASYEQYF. CDR3 sequence (DNA): TGTGCCAGCAGCGTAGACAGGGCCTCCTACGAGCAGTACTTC. Full variable domain (missing parts from reference TRBV9 and TRBJ2-7): DSGVTQTPKHLITATGQRVTLRCSPRSGDLSVYWYQQSLDQGLQFLIQYYNGEERAKGNILERFSAQQFPDLHSELNLSSLELGDSALYFCASSVDRASYEQYFGPGTRLTVT.

This chain links TRBV2 with TRBJ2-5; D gene unclear. With the DNA end fitting TRBJ2-7 better, the J assignment may be wrong. The CDR3 spans 10 residues. Germline V gene sequence: CDR1 SNHLY, CDR2 FYNNEI. CDR3 loop: CASCLYEQYF. The CDR3 DNA follows: TGTGCCAGCTGCCTCTACGAGCAGTACTTC.

The V gene is TRBV27, the J gene TRBJ2-5, with D perhaps matching TRBD2 (6 bases). The CDR3 is 17 residues long. Germline CDR1 and CDR2: MNHEY and SMNVEV (reference sequence). Trimming took 4 bases from V and 4 from J, leaving 22 bases between them. DNA for the CDR3: TGTGCCAGCAGTTACTACCTTCACCGGCGGGAAAGAGAGACCCAGTACTTC. Its protein is CASSYYLHRRERETQYF.

The J gene is TRBJ2-1, the V gene TRBV7-7; D may be TRBD2 (5 bases). The germline CDR1 and CDR2 sequences are SSHAT and FNYEAQ (reference sequence). Between the trimmed V and J ends, which lost 3 bases and 7 bases, there was a span of 10 bases. CDR3 length: 13 amino acids. In DNA form, the CDR3 reads TGTGCCAGCAGCTTTGGGCTAGCTAATGAGCAGTTCTTC. Its translation: CASSFGLANEQFF.

V gene TRBV5-1 combines with J gene TRBJ2-7, with D unresolved. Germline assignment: CDR1 SGHRS and CDR2 YFSETQ. The CDR3 extends over 14 amino acids. Trimming took 0 bases from V and 0 from J, leaving 7 bases between them. The CDR3 DNA reads TGCGCCAGCAGCTTGGGCCAGGACTCCTACGAGCAGTACTTC. Amino acids: CASSLGQDSYEQYF. Filled out from reference TRBV5-1 and TRBJ2-7, the complete variable domain reads KAGVTQTPRYLIKTRGQQVTLSCSPISGHRSVSWYQQTPGQGLQFLFEYFSETQRNKGNFPGRFSGRQFSNSRSEMNVSTLELGDSALYLCASSLGQDSYEQYFGPGTRLTVT.

V usage is TRBV4-3 and J usage is TRBJ1-2, with no clear D. This CDR3 spans 17 amino acids. Germline V CDR1 and CDR2: LGHNA, YSLEER. V gave up 0 bases and J gave up 4 bases, with 18 bases separating them. For the CDR3, the DNA is TGCGCCAGCAGCCAAGAGTCGCTTGATCAGGACTTCTATGGCTACACCTTC. Protein: CASSQESLDQDFYGYTF.

The chain couples TRBV6-6 to TRBJ2-1; perhaps TRBD2 as D (6 bases). The germline V gene has CDR1 MNHNY and CDR2 SVGAGI (reference sequence). The V end lost 5 bases, the J end lost 4 bases, and 15 bases lay between the germline ends. The CDR3 totals 15 residues. CDR3 coding DNA: TGTGCCAGCAGTGTAGGGACTTCATATTACAATGAGCAGTTCTTC. It translates to CASSVGTSYYNEQFF.

This chain links TRBV4-2 with TRBJ2-7; D is uncertain. V was shortened by 0 bases and J by 0 bases, with 15 bases between the two germline ends. Germline CDR1 LGHNA, CDR2 YNFKEQ. The CDR3 runs 17 residues. CDR3 in DNA: TGTGCCAGCAGCCAAGATAAGACTGCCTTGGGCTCCTACGAGCAGTACTTC. Translated: CASSQDKTALGSYEQYF.